The clone carrying this T cell receptor beta chain was counted many times. What it binds is not known. The sample belongs to a study of response to subunit inactivated influenza vaccine. CDR1 and CDR2 (germline): KGHDR, SFDVKD. CDR3 length: 12 amino acids. Trimming cost V 6 bases and J 7 bases, with 8 bases left between them. One entry per CDR3 protein, called by TCRdb with MiXCR from the RT-PCR reads. The sample consists of more than 450,000 distinct CDR3 sequences, around 11% of them appearing once. The study, taken as a whole, reports: The authors offered the suggestion that each seasonal influenza vaccination recruits few new T cells.

The rearrangement links TRBV24-1 to TRBJ2-2; D is unresolved. This receptor was identified in a man aged 45-65 years who received an inactivated influenza vaccine. The sequencing used PBMCs from blood, collected on the day of vaccination. For the CDR3, the DNA is TGTGCCACCAGTCCCTATTACGGGGAGCTGTTTTTT. Translated, it gives CATSPYYGELFF.